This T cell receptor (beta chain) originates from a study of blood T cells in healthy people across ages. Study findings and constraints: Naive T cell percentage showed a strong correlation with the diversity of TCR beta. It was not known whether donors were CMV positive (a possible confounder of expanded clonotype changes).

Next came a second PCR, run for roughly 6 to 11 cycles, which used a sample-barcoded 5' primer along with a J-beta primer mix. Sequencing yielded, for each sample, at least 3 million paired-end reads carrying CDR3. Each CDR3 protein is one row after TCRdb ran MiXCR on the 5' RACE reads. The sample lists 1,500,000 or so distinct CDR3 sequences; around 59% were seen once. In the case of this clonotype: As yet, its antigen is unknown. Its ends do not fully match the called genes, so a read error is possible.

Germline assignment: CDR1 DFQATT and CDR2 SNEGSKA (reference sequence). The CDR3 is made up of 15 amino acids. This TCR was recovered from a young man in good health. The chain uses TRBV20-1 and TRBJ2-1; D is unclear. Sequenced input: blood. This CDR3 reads CSAGEVLGGNAEQFF. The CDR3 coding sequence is TGCAGTGCTGGAGAAGTCCTGGGCGGAAATGCTGAGCAGTTCTTC.